The next 27 T cell receptor beta chains were all read from a single sample in a study of Graves' ophthalmopathy and Graves' hyperthyroidism. Amplification of the TCR beta CDR3 regions used RNA transcripts (as template). A first-round RT-PCR used HTBI primers, followed by a second-round multiplex PCR. TCRdb reprocessed the multiplex PCR reads with MiXCR, giving one entry per CDR3 protein. Counted here are around 400,000 distinct CDR3 sequences, approximately 20% occurring once; the ten biggest clones make up around 1.5%. Material for sequencing was peripheral blood. All receptors derive from a woman between 18 and 29 years old with Graves' ophthalmopathy.

This clonotype was counted ten times or more. CDR3 amino acids: CASSPLTGGYEQYF. The CDR3 bases are TGTGCCAGCAGCCCTTTGACGGGTGGGTACGAGCAGTACTTC. V gene TRBV6-5 combines with J gene TRBJ2-7, with D unresolved. Per the germline V gene, CDR1 is MNHEY and CDR2 is SVGAGI. V lost 6 bases, J lost 4 bases, and 16 bases lay in between. The CDR3 has 14 residues.

In this sample, this clonotype turned up many times. The chain couples TRBV15 to TRBJ2-4, with TRBD2 matching 7 bases. After removal of 5 bases from V and 2 bases from J, the junction contained 6 bases not matched to a gene. Per the germline V gene, CDR1 is LNHNV and CDR2 is YYDKDF (reference sequence). The CDR3 consists of 15 residues. CDR3 coding DNA: TGTGCCACCAGCCCCTCCGGGGGGTCCAAAAACATTCAGTACTTC. It yields the protein CATSPSGGSKNIQYF.

This clonotype was counted at least ten times. This chain uses TRBV19 with TRBJ2-2; D tentatively fits TRBD1 or TRBD2 (5 bases each). The CDR3 runs 14 residues. Trimming pared 3 bases from V and 4 bases from J, leaving 9 bases between. From germline, CDR1 is LNHDA and CDR2 SQIVND (reference sequence). The CDR3: CASSIGTGTGELFF. The CDR3 DNA follows: TGTGCCAGTAGTATCGGGACGGGCACCGGGGAGCTGTTTTTT.

As concerns this clonotype: A much more abundant neighbour one base away suggests this may be a read error. CDR3 residues: CASNKPGLAGGAGELFF. In DNA form, the CDR3 reads TGTGCCAGCAACAAACCGGGACTAGCGGGAGGCGCCGGGGAGCTGTTTTTT. The rearrangement uses TRBV11-2 and TRBJ2-2; TRBD2 aligns across 15 bases. V lost 7 bases, J lost 6 bases, and 9 bases stayed unmatched. Germline CDR1 and CDR2: SGHAT and FQNNGV. The CDR3 spans 17 residues.

Of note for this clonotype: This may come from a read error, since a much larger clone is one base off. The chain combines TRBV11-2 with TRBJ2-5; TRBD1 aligns across 8 bases. V lost 4 bases, J lost 13 bases, and 17 bases stayed unmatched. Germline CDR1 reads SGHAT; CDR2 reads FQNNGV. The CDR3 has 15 amino acids. The CDR3 DNA follows: TGTGCCAGCAGCTCTTTAAGGCAGGGGGCCAAGAGATGGTACTTC. This sequence encodes CASSSLRQGAKRWYF.

This clonotype was found many times. The chain links TRBV19 to TRBJ2-6; TRBD1 matches 11 bases. The CDR3 totals 16 residues. The ends lost 7 bases at V and 4 bases at J; junction bases unmatched: 6. Germline assignment: CDR1 LNHDA and CDR2 SQIVND (reference sequence). CDR3 region: CASTKDRGQGANVLTF. CDR3 in DNA: TGTGCCAGTACCAAGGACAGGGGGCAGGGGGCCAACGTCCTGACTTTC.

This clonotype was counted ten times or more. V usage is TRBV24-1 and J usage is TRBJ2-5; maybe TRBD2 (6 bases). CDR1 KGHDR and CDR2 SFDVKD come from the germline V gene. The V end lost 5 bases, the J end lost 2 bases, and 8 bases lay between the germline ends. The CDR3 is 13 amino acids. DNA of the CDR3: TGTGCCACCAGTGTGGGGGGTCAAGAGACCCAGTACTTC. This translates into CATSVGGQETQYF.

The chain uses TRBV24-1 and TRBJ2-3; the D gene is possibly TRBD1 (6 bases). V lost 9 bases and J lost 2, with 14 bases in between. CDR1 is KGHDR and CDR2 is SFDVKD in the germline V gene. This CDR3 spans 14 amino acids. This CDR3 is CATARDTVTDTQYF. The CDR3 DNA is TGTGCCACCGCTAGGGACACCGTCACAGATACGCAGTATTTT.

This clonotype was seen many times. The J gene is TRBJ1-5, the V gene TRBV19; D gene unclear. This CDR3 comprises 13 residues. Per the germline V gene, CDR1 is LNHDA and CDR2 is SQIVND (reference sequence). V lost 3 bases and J lost 4, with 7 bases in between. In DNA form, the CDR3 reads TGTGCCAGTAGTATGGGAGTGAATCAGCCCCAGCATTTT. It translates to CASSMGVNQPQHF.

The table lists this clonotype with many counts. This may stem from a read error, because a much larger clone lies one nucleotide away. The chain employs TRBV7-2 and TRBJ2-5; D uncertain. Germline V gene sequence: CDR1 SGHTA, CDR2 FQGNSA. The CDR3 covers 15 residues. V dropped 1 base and J dropped 1 base, with 10 bases sitting between them. CDR3 loop: CASSLGQQCQETQYF. CDR3 nucleotide sequence: TGTGCCAGCAGCTTAGGTCAGCAGTGCCAAGAGACCCAGTACTTC. Variable domain in full (rest from reference TRBV7-2 and TRBJ2-5): GAGVSQSPSNKVTEKGKDVELRCDPISGHTALYWYRQSLGQGLEFLIYFQGNSAPDKSGLPSDRFSAERTGGSVSTLTIQRTQQEDSAVYLCASSLGQQCQETQYFGPGTRLLVL.

This clonotype was recorded at least ten times. The rearrangement uses TRBV3-1 and TRBJ2-7; D perhaps matches TRBD2 (6 bases). The CDR3 is 14 residues long. V was shortened by 4 bases and J by 1 base, with 11 bases between the two germline ends. Germline V gives CDR1 LGHDT, CDR2 YNNKEL (reference sequence). The CDR3 bases are TGTGCCAGCAGCCCAGGCCGGGAGTCCTACGAGCAGTACTTC. Amino acid sequence: CASSPGRESYEQYF.

This clonotype has just a few counts. The rearrangement uses TRBV5-1 and TRBJ2-2; TRBD2 agrees at 7 bases. The CDR3 spans 16 residues. Trimming removed 0 bases from V and 6 bases from J; junction bases left unmatched: 8. Germline lookup yields CDR1 SGHRS and CDR2 YFSETQ. CDR3: CASSLVAGSGAGELFF. Here the CDR3 DNA reads TGCGCCAGCAGCTTGGTAGCGGGTTCGGGGGCCGGGGAGCTGTTTTTT.

This clonotype was seen many times. The V call is TRBV27, the J call TRBJ2-7; 7 bases line up with TRBD2. Germline CDR1 and CDR2: MNHEY and SMNVEV (reference sequence). The CDR3 loop spans 12 amino acids. Trimming removed 5 bases from V and 9 bases from J; junction bases left unmatched: 7. CDR3 DNA: TGTGCCAGCAGTCCACCTACGGGGGGGCAGTACTTC. Amino acids: CASSPPTGGQYF.

This clonotype was observed many times. V gene TRBV13 combines with J gene TRBJ1-1; TRBD1 is a possible D gene (6 bases). V was pared by 4 bases and J by 5 bases, with 17 bases between. In germline, CDR1 is PRHDT, CDR2 FYEKMQ (reference sequence). This CDR3 is 15 amino acids long. CDR3: CASSSRGRGVTEAFF. The CDR3 nucleotides are TGTGCCAGCAGCTCCCGGGGGAGGGGGGTTACTGAAGCTTTCTTT.

This clonotype occurred many times. This chain links TRBV6-1 with TRBJ2-5; D could derive from TRBD1 or TRBD2 (5 bases each). CDR3 length: 16 residues. The V gene's germline CDR1 is MNHNS and CDR2 SASEGT. V gave up 6 bases and J gave up 5 bases, with 22 bases separating them. CDR3 DNA: TGTGCCAGCAGCCACAGGTCCGTTAGCGTCCGGGAGACCCAGTACTTC. Residues: CASSHRSVSVRETQYF.

This clonotype was seen repeatedly, ten times or more. This rearrangement joins TRBV29-1 to TRBJ2-4; TRBD1 is a possible D gene (6 bases). V was cut by 7 bases and J by 0 bases, with 16 bases left in between. This CDR3 region has 15 residues. Germline CDR1 and CDR2: SQVTM and ANQGSEA. The chain's CDR3 is CSALDRQIAKNIQYF. CDR3 DNA sequence: TGCAGCGCTTTGGACAGACAAATAGCCAAAAACATTCAGTACTTC.

This clonotype was observed many times. The V call is TRBV29-1, the J call TRBJ2-2; 7 positions match TRBD1. The CDR3 length is 14 residues. With V trimmed by 3 bases and J by 6 bases, 7 bases remained unmatched. Germline CDR1 is SQVTM and CDR2 is ANQGSEA. Written as DNA, the CDR3 is TGCAGCGTTGACCCGACAGGGTTGGCCGGGGAGCTGTTTTTT. Translating gives CSVDPTGLAGELFF.

This clonotype was counted ten times or more. V is TRBV2 and J is TRBJ2-5; the D is unclear. Germline assignment: CDR1 SNHLY and CDR2 FYNNEI. Trimming took off 6 bases at V and 0 bases at J, with 17 bases between the two ends. The CDR3 runs 16 residues. The CDR3 coding sequence is TGTGCCAGCAGATCCTTGCTATCTGGAGACCAAGAGACCCAGTACTTC. This sequence encodes CASRSLLSGDQETQYF.

This clonotype was detected many times. The chain has TRBV6-5 and TRBJ1-1; a weak D match, TRBD1 (5 bases). This CDR3 region has 17 residues. Trimming left V 2 bases short and J 4 bases short, with 20 bases between. Looked up from germline, CDR1 is MNHEY and CDR2 is SVGAGI. In nucleotides, the CDR3 is TGTGCCAGCAGTTACATGGACTTAAGTGTGGGGACCACTGAAGCTTTCTTT. Translated: CASSYMDLSVGTTEAFF.

This clonotype was detected only a few times. A much larger clone lies a single base off, so this may be a read error. The CDR3 protein is CASSLQGGTSPLHF. CDR3 DNA sequence: TGTGCCAGCTCACTCCAGGGAGGTACGTCACCCCTCCACTTT. The rearrangement links TRBV18 to TRBJ1-6; possibly TRBD1 for D (5 bases). The V and J ends lost 4 bases and 10 bases respectively, with 14 bases between them. Germline loops: CDR1 KGHSH, CDR2 LQKENI. This CDR3 has 14 amino acids.

This clonotype was found many times. The CDR3 reads CASGTQYF. The CDR3 nucleotides read TGTGCCTCTGGGACCCAGTACTTC. The chain employs TRBV30 and TRBJ2-5; no firm D call. The CDR3 totals 8 residues. Looked up from germline, CDR1 is GTSNPN and CDR2 is SVGIG (reference sequence). Trimming removed 7 bases from V and 7 bases from J, with 4 bases in between. Drawing the rest from reference TRBV30 and TRBJ2-5, the complete variable domain is SQTIHQWPATLVQPVGSPLSLECTVEGTSNPNLYWYRQAAGRGLQLLFYSVGIGQISSEVPQNLSASRPQDRQFILSSKKLLLSDSGFYLCASGTQYFGPGTRLLVL.

This clonotype was counted many times. The chain recombines TRBV6-5 with TRBJ1-5; D perhaps matches TRBD1 (6 bases). Germline CDR1 reads MNHEY; CDR2 reads SVGAGI. The CDR3 totals 14 residues. V lost 6 bases and J lost 6, with 15 bases in between. This chain's CDR3 is CASSPRGGFQPQHF. CDR3 coding DNA: TGTGCCAGCAGCCCAAGGGGGGGGTTTCAGCCCCAGCATTTT.

This clonotype was detected many times. V and J are TRBV15 and TRBJ1-2; 9 bases map to TRBD1. This CDR3 spans 14 amino acids. The junction had 7 bases not matched to a gene; V was cut back by 0 bases and J by 11 bases. Germline-derived CDR1 and CDR2 are LNHNV and YYDKDF (reference sequence). CDR3 in DNA: TGTGCCACCAGCAGAGATCGAAGGGACAGGGCGTACACCTTC. Encoded protein: CATSRDRRDRAYTF.

This clonotype was detected many times. The chain employs TRBV7-8 and TRBJ1-1; D is unclear. V was cut by 5 bases and J by 10 bases, with 20 bases left in between. CDR3 length: 14 residues. Germline values: CDR1 SGHVS, CDR2 FQNEAQ. This chain's CDR3 is CASSRALIGSVAFF. CDR3 in DNA: TGTGCCAGCAGCCGGGCGTTGATAGGGTCGGTAGCTTTCTTT.

Ten or more counts support this clonotype. The CDR3 nucleotides read TGTGCCAGCTCCTCCTCTTTGGGGGCCCCCTTGCAGTATTTT. It yields the protein CASSSSLGAPLQYF. The V call is TRBV18, the J call TRBJ2-3; tentative D call: TRBD1 (6 bases). The CDR3 has 14 residues. From germline, CDR1 is KGHSH and CDR2 LQKENI. The ends were cut back, 6 bases at V and 11 bases at J, with 21 bases in the middle.

This clonotype was observed many times. The chain uses TRBV12-3 or TRBV12-4 and TRBJ1-5; 8 bases align to TRBD1. This CDR3 has 14 amino acids. Germline trimming cut 1 base from V and 8 bases from J; bases unmatched to any gene: 4. CDR3 loop: CASSLGTGNKPQHF. Written as DNA, the CDR3 is TGTGCCAGCAGTTTAGGGACAGGGAACAAGCCCCAGCATTTT.

This clonotype has at least ten counts. The CDR3 nucleotides read TGTGCCACCTCCGGGGGTCCCCTCGAGCAGTACTTC. Protein: CATSGGPLEQYF. The chain recombines TRBV6-2 or TRBV6-3 with TRBJ2-7; perhaps TRBD2 as D (6 bases). Per the germline V gene, CDR1 is MNHEY and CDR2 is SVGEGT. The length of the CDR3 is 12 residues. Trimming pared 10 bases from V and 6 bases from J, leaving 16 bases between.